The following is a T cell receptor beta chain sequence with its context. What it recognizes is unknown. The sample belongs to a study of Ad26.COV2.S vaccination and SARS-CoV-2 variants. Findings and limits, study-wide: The TCR breadth and depth analyses may have understated or missed part of the total T cell responses.

TCRdb's table, derived via immunoSEQ multiplex PCR, lists solely in-frame clones and lacks some. Of about 350,000 clones listed, approximately 85% are singletons. Treatment denoted: some 20 received Ad26.COV2.S at low or high dose, single or two shots; about 5 received placebo; per-sample allocation not given. Samples came from day 63 after the first vaccine or placebo injection. Expressing Wuhan-strain SARS-CoV-2 spike, an Ad26 vector served as the vaccine. The sample here was peripheral blood, taken in a trial of Ad26.COV2.S vaccine versus placebo. The receptor was isolated from a person between 18 and 65 years old who received the Ad26.COV2.S COVID-19 vaccine or a placebo.

The CDR3 sequence: CASSYSIQRSRYEQYF. Written as DNA, the CDR3 is TGTGCCAGCAGTTACTCGATTCAAAGGTCGAGGTACGAGCAGTACTTC. The rearrangement links TRBV6-5 to TRBJ2-7; no definite D call. The length of the CDR3 is 16 residues. V was cut by 0 bases and J by 4 bases, with 16 bases left in between. Per the germline V gene, CDR1 is MNHEY and CDR2 is SVGAGI.